Following are 26 T cell receptor beta chains from one sample sequenced in a study of T cell repertoires in cytomegalovirus infection. TCRdb processed the reads anew with MiXCR; each CDR3 protein has one entry. This sample has roughly 800,000 distinct CDR3 sequences; just under 30% occur once, and the top ten carry about an eighth. Their cognate antigens are unknown. The sequenced sample was cultured CD8+ T cells from PBMCs, obtained from culture after CMV antigen stimulation. These receptors were obtained from a human donor in good health (CMV status not recorded). Some clones in this sample may be carry-over from other donors' samples.

This sequence joins TRBV25-1 and TRBJ1-4; possibly TRBD1 for D (6 bases). Trimming removed 3 bases from V and 9 bases from J, with 11 bases in between. This CDR3 has 13 amino acids. In germline, CDR1 is MGHDK, CDR2 SYGVNS. This CDR3 reads CASSEDRVKKLFF. CDR3 in DNA: TGTGCCAGCAGTGAGGACAGAGTAAAAAAACTGTTTTTT.

CDR3 nucleotides: TGTGCCAGCAGTGGGACGGGGTATAATTCACCCCTCCACTTT. It specifies CASSGTGYNSPLHF. This chain links TRBV6-5 with TRBJ1-6; the D gene is possibly TRBD1 (5 bases). Trimming removed 5 bases from V and 4 bases from J, with 9 bases in between. The CDR3 is made up of 14 amino acids. Germline V gene sequence: CDR1 MNHEY, CDR2 SVGAGI.

The chain combines TRBV10-3 with TRBJ2-1; D is unclear. With 2 bases removed from V and 3 bases from J, the gap between germline ends came to 11 bases. The CDR3 is 15 amino acids. Germline CDR1 and CDR2: ENHRY and SYGVKD. Here the CDR3 reads CAISEAQEVYNEQFF. The CDR3 DNA reads as TGTGCCATCAGTGAGGCCCAGGAAGTCTACAATGAGCAGTTCTTC.

This clonotype was found a few times. This chain uses TRBV29-1 with TRBJ1-2; 7 bases line up with TRBD1. Germline-derived CDR1 and CDR2 are SQVTM and ANQGSEA. The V and J ends lost 8 bases and 7 bases, in that order; junction bases with no gene match: 13. CDR3 length: 13 amino acids. CDR3 bases: TGCAGCACCGAGGACAGGTCTAAAGGTGGCTACACCTTC. Residues: CSTEDRSKGGYTF.

The rearrangement uses TRBV19 and TRBJ1-5; no definite D call. CDR3 length: 15 residues. Germline V gene lookup returns CDR1 LNHDA and CDR2 SQIVND (reference sequence). The germline V and J ends were trimmed by 6 bases and 5 bases, with 17 bases remaining between them. CDR3 sequence: CASRSLGRYDQPQHF. CDR3 nucleotide sequence: TGTGCCAGTAGGTCTCTGGGCCGGTACGATCAGCCCCAGCATTTT.

V usage is TRBV20-1 and J usage is TRBJ1-2; no definite D call. V lost 3 bases to trimming and J lost 0 bases, with 8 bases between them. Germline values: CDR1 DFQATT, CDR2 SNEGSKA (reference sequence). The CDR3 spans 13 residues. The CDR3 here is CSARDRSNYGYTF. CDR3 DNA sequence: TGCAGTGCTAGGGACCGCTCTAACTATGGCTACACCTTC.

This clonotype was observed many times. This chain joins TRBV7-2 and TRBJ2-1; 8 bases are shared with TRBD2. This CDR3 spans 15 amino acids. In germline, CDR1 is SGHTA, CDR2 FQGNSA. The ends lost 5 bases at V and 3 bases at J; junction bases unmatched: 6. As DNA, the CDR3 is TGTGCCAGCAGCCTTCTAGCGGGTTACTACAATGAGCAGTTCTTC. The encoded protein is CASSLLAGYYNEQFF. The whole variable domain, remainder taken from reference TRBV7-2 and TRBJ2-1, is GAGVSQSPSNKVTEKGKDVELRCDPISGHTALYWYRQSLGQGLEFLIYFQGNSAPDKSGLPSDRFSAERTGGSVSTLTIQRTQQEDSAVYLCASSLLAGYYNEQFFGPGTRLTVL.

The gene calls are TRBV20-1 and TRBJ2-7, with TRBD2 matching over 9 bases. Germline values: CDR1 DFQATT, CDR2 SNEGSKA (reference sequence). CDR3 length: 14 residues. Unmatched junction bases numbered 3, after V lost 0 bases and J lost 3 bases. This chain's CDR3 is CSARETSGLYEQYF. The CDR3 coding sequence is TGCAGTGCTAGAGAGACTAGCGGACTCTACGAGCAGTACTTC.

This clonotype was counted a few times. This chain links TRBV27 with TRBJ2-2, with TRBD1 matching 9 bases. This CDR3 region has 17 residues. The germline V gene has CDR1 MNHEY and CDR2 SMNVEV (reference sequence). V lost 6 bases to trimming and J lost 4 bases; unmatched junction nucleotides: 12. CDR3 in amino acids: CASRRDREGGPTGELFF. CDR3 sequence (DNA): TGTGCCAGCAGGAGGGACAGGGAAGGGGGCCCCACCGGGGAGCTGTTTTTT.

This clonotype was seen only a few times. The V gene is TRBV6-5, the J gene TRBJ1-1, with D maybe TRBD1 (5 bases). V was pared by 6 bases and J by 5 bases, with 10 bases between. The CDR3 has 12 amino acids. CDR1 and CDR2 (germline): MNHEY, SVGAGI. The CDR3 DNA reads TGTGCCAGCAGGCCCTCAGGGACTGAAGCTTTCTTT. Its translation: CASRPSGTEAFF.

This clonotype came up many times. The chain uses TRBV12-3 or TRBV12-4 and TRBJ2-5; no clear D gene. The V gene lost 6 bases and the J gene lost 5 bases, with 16 bases spanning the gap. This CDR3 comprises 14 residues. DNA for the CDR3: TGTGCCAGCAGCCAGACCCTGGGTATCGAGACCCAGTACTTC. Residues: CASSQTLGIETQYF.

This clonotype was seen a handful of times. The gene calls are TRBV7-6 and TRBJ2-6; D is possibly TRBD1 (5 bases). The ends were cut back, 3 bases at V and 4 bases at J, with 10 bases in the middle. This CDR3 region has 15 residues. Germline values: CDR1 SGHVS, CDR2 FNYEAQ. CDR3: CASSFPRGGANVLTF. The CDR3, as DNA: TGTGCCAGCAGCTTCCCAAGGGGCGGGGCCAACGTCCTGACTTTC. The whole variable domain, remainder taken from reference TRBV7-6 and TRBJ2-6, is GAGVSQSPRYKVTKRGQDVALRCDPISGHVSLYWYRQALGQGPEFLTYFNYEAQQDKSGLPNDRFSAERPEGSISTLTIQRTEQRDSAMYRCASSFPRGGANVLTFGAGSRLTVL.

The chain joins TRBV2 to TRBJ1-4; unclear D gene. The V end was cut by 8 bases, the J end by 0 bases, with 16 bases between. This CDR3 contains 16 residues. Germline CDR1 SNHLY, CDR2 FYNNEI. CDR3 DNA sequence: TGTGCCAGCCGTGGGAGGGCTTATGCAACTAATGAAAAACTGTTTTTT. It yields the protein CASRGRAYATNEKLFF.

This clonotype was counted a few times. The V and J genes are TRBV19 and TRBJ2-1, with D tentatively TRBD2 (7 bases). V shed 7 bases and J shed 6 bases, with 16 bases lying between them. This CDR3 is built from 14 residues. The germline gives CDR1 LNHDA, CDR2 SQIVND (reference sequence). The CDR3 region has the DNA TGTGCCAGTACCATCGGGGGGCTCGGCAATGAGCAGTTCTTC. Translated: CASTIGGLGNEQFF.

This chain joins TRBV24-1 and TRBJ2-3; weak D call: TRBD2 (5 bases). V lost 6 bases, J lost 4 bases, and 7 bases lay in between. The CDR3 is 12 amino acids. In germline, CDR1 is KGHDR, CDR2 SFDVKD. The CDR3 region has the DNA TGTGCCACCAGTCCGGGGTCAGATACGCAGTATTTT. This encodes CATSPGSDTQYF.

The chain recombines TRBV5-5 with TRBJ1-1; D uncertain. Looked up from germline, CDR1 is SGHKS and CDR2 is YYEKEE (reference sequence). Deletions cut 3 bases from V and 1 base from J, with 10 bases between. The length of the CDR3 is 14 residues. Here the CDR3 reads CASSSLQRNTEAFF. CDR3 DNA: TGTGCCAGCAGCTCTCTCCAGCGGAACACTGAAGCTTTCTTT.

This sequence joins TRBV28 and TRBJ2-7, with D perhaps matching TRBD1 (6 bases). There are 15 residues in the CDR3. Trimming left V 5 bases short and J 2 bases short, with 16 bases between. From germline, CDR1 is MDHEN and CDR2 SYDVKM. The CDR3 DNA is TGTGCCAGCAGTCCTTATCGAGGACAGCCCTACGAGCAGTACGTC. The encoded protein is CASSPYRGQPYEQYV.

This clonotype was counted between two and nine times. The chain has TRBV4-3 and TRBJ1-5; D is unclear. The V gene lost 0 bases and the J gene lost 1 base, with 7 bases spanning the gap. This CDR3 is built from 15 residues. The germline gives CDR1 LGHNA, CDR2 YSLEER. The CDR3 region has the DNA TGCGCCAGCAGCCAAGATGGCCGGAGCAATCAGCCCCAGCATTTT. Translating it yields CASSQDGRSNQPQHF.

The chain joins TRBV5-4 to TRBJ1-1; unclear D gene. CDR1 is SGHNT, CDR2 YYREEE, per germline (reference sequence). Deletions cut 1 base from V and 1 base from J, with 14 bases between. CDR3 length: 16 amino acids. The CDR3 reads CASSLMAPQGNTEAFF. CDR3 nucleotide sequence: TGTGCCAGCAGCTTGATGGCCCCTCAAGGGAACACTGAAGCTTTCTTT.

This clonotype appeared many times. The rearrangement joins TRBV5-1 to TRBJ2-7; D is possibly TRBD2 (5 bases). Trimming cost V 5 bases and J 0 bases, with 15 bases left between them. The germline V gene encodes CDR1 SGHRS and CDR2 YFSETQ. This CDR3 region has 15 residues. CDR3 nucleotide sequence: TGCGCCAGCAGAGTTACGACAACTAGCTCCTACGAGCAGTACTTC. Translated, it gives CASRVTTTSSYEQYF.

The table lists this clonotype with a few counts. The chain employs TRBV7-9 and TRBJ2-1; 11 bases agree with TRBD1. The CDR3 is 14 residues long. V trimming: 6 bases; J trimming: 10 bases; junction bases outside the gene matches: 8. In germline, CDR1 is SEHNR, CDR2 FQNEAQ (reference sequence). CDR3 coding DNA: TGTGCCAGCAGTTCACGGGACAGGGGGACCGAGCAGTTCTTC. Translating it yields CASSSRDRGTEQFF.

The gene calls are TRBV6-1 and TRBJ1-1, with D perhaps matching TRBD1 (6 bases). The germline V gene encodes CDR1 MNHNS and CDR2 SASEGT. Trimming shortened V by 1 base and J by 7 bases, and 16 bases separated the two germline ends. There are 15 residues in the CDR3. The CDR3 DNA sequence: TGTGCCAGCAGTGAAGACGGGGCAGGGGTTCTTGAAGCTTTCTTT. Protein: CASSEDGAGVLEAFF.

The chain uses TRBV7-2 and TRBJ2-7; TRBD1 matches at 8 bases. The CDR3 is 15 residues long. The J segment lost 6 bases and the V segment lost 3 bases, leaving 10 bases of the junction unmatched. Germline CDR1 is SGHTA and CDR2 is FQGNSA. Here the CDR3 DNA reads TGTGCCAGCAGCTTCGTTGGGCCAACAGGGGGCGAGCAGTACTTC. Translating gives CASSFVGPTGGEQYF. Full variable domain (outside the CDR3, taken from reference TRBV7-2 and TRBJ2-7): GAGVSQSPSNKVTEKGKDVELRCDPISGHTALYWYRQSLGQGLEFLIYFQGNSAPDKSGLPSDRFSAERTGGSVSTLTIQRTQQEDSAVYLCASSFVGPTGGEQYFGPGTRLTVT.

This clonotype was counted a few times. The chain couples TRBV2 to TRBJ2-7; TRBD1 or TRBD2 may be the D gene (5 bases each). This CDR3 region has 15 residues. V gave up 10 bases and J gave up 0 bases, with 19 bases separating them. Germline values: CDR1 SNHLY, CDR2 FYNNEI. CDR3 in amino acids: CATLPWDLSSYEQYF. CDR3 bases: TGTGCCACCCTACCCTGGGACCTAAGCTCCTACGAGCAGTACTTC.

A few counts support this clonotype. The rearrangement joins TRBV4-3 to TRBJ1-3; D is ambiguous. The CDR3 has 17 residues. V lost 1 base, J lost 0 bases, and 13 bases lay in between. Germline values: CDR1 LGHNA, CDR2 YSLEER. This CDR3 reads CASSQGESSYSGNTIYF. CDR3 DNA sequence: TGCGCCAGCAGCCAAGGCGAGAGCTCCTACTCTGGAAACACCATATATTTT.

This clonotype has a single count. The chain carries TRBV5-1 and TRBJ1-4, with 7 bases fitting TRBD1. The CDR3 totals 14 residues. Unmatched junction bases numbered 8, after V lost 0 bases and J lost 12 bases. Per germline, CDR1 SGHRS and CDR2 YFSETQ. CDR3 in DNA: TGCGCCAGCAGCTTGGGACAGGGTTTGGCAGAACTGTTTTTT. It codes for CASSLGQGLAELFF.